This passage covers 11 T cell receptor beta chains from one sample sequenced in a study of blood T cell repertoires in COVID-19. Assay: immunoSEQ multiplex PCR; the TCRdb copy retains only in-frame clones and omits some. In the table there are 75,000 to 95,000 clones, around four fifths of which are singletons. Sequenced sample: peripheral blood. The receptor set was obtained from a man aged 50-60 years with acute or convalescent COVID-19.

The rearrangement joins TRBV18 to TRBJ1-2, with D possibly being TRBD1 (5 bases). The CDR3 spans 15 residues. Germline assignment: CDR1 KGHSH and CDR2 LQKENI. V was pared by 3 bases and J by 4 bases, with 15 bases between. The CDR3 sequence is CASSPAEAGGYGYTF. The CDR3 nucleotides read TGTGCCAGCTCACCCGCCGAGGCGGGGGGCTATGGCTACACCTTC.

The rearrangement joins TRBV9 to TRBJ1-1, with 7 bases that match TRBD1. Germline V gene sequence: CDR1 SGDLS, CDR2 YYNGEE. The CDR3 has 15 amino acids. The J segment lost 3 bases and the V segment lost 4 bases, leaving 9 bases of the junction unmatched. The CDR3 protein is CASSFYRGEDTEAFF. The CDR3 nucleotides read TGTGCCAGCAGCTTCTACAGGGGAGAGGACACTGAAGCTTTCTTT.

The chain is built from TRBV5-6 and TRBJ2-7; D perhaps matches TRBD1 (6 bases). CDR1 SGHDT and CDR2 YYEEEE come from the germline V gene. Trimming cost V 4 bases and J 3 bases, with 17 bases left between them. The CDR3 length is 15 residues. As DNA, the CDR3 is TGTGCCAGCAGCGCACTCCGGGACATCCACTACGAGCAGTACTTC. Protein sequence: CASSALRDIHYEQYF.

J is TRBJ2-3 and V is TRBV19; no clear D gene. Trimming cost V 2 bases and J 6 bases, with 9 bases left between them. This CDR3 has 13 residues. Germline CDR1 reads LNHDA; CDR2 reads SQIVND (reference sequence). The CDR3 bases are TGTGCCAGTAGTATAAATCAGTGGGATACGCAGTATTTT. It translates to CASSINQWDTQYF.

The rearrangement links TRBV6-4 to TRBJ2-5; 9 bases are a match to TRBD1. Germline trimming cut 5 bases from V and 4 bases from J; bases unmatched to any gene: 8. Germline values: CDR1 MRHNA, CDR2 SNTAGT. The CDR3 has 15 residues. The CDR3 coding sequence is TGTGCCAGCAGTCAGACCGGGACAGGGATAGAGACCCAGTACTTC. Its translation: CASSQTGTGIETQYF.

This clone was found once. The genes are TRBV6-5 and TRBJ2-1; 10 bases align to TRBD1. Per germline, CDR1 MNHEY and CDR2 SVGAGI. The CDR3 consists of 14 residues. The J segment lost 7 bases and the V segment lost 2 bases, leaving 2 bases of the junction unmatched. The CDR3 DNA follows: TGTGCCAGCAGTTACGGGACAGGGGTAAATGAGCAGTTCTTC. This encodes CASSYGTGVNEQFF.

The J gene is TRBJ1-2, the V gene TRBV5-1, with D maybe TRBD1 (5 bases). CDR3 size: 14 residues. Germline-derived CDR1 and CDR2 are SGHRS and YFSETQ. V was clipped by 4 bases and J by 4 bases, with 14 bases between them. Written as DNA, the CDR3 is TGCGCCAGCAGCCCTCCGCAGGGTGGCTATGGCTACACCTTC. It yields the protein CASSPPQGGYGYTF.

V and J are TRBV30 and TRBJ2-3; TRBD1 matches at 9 bases. V shed 0 bases, J shed 0 bases, and the junction held 7 bases outside the gene matches. The CDR3 sequence is 17 residues long. Per the germline V gene, CDR1 is GTSNPN and CDR2 is SVGIG (reference sequence). This chain's CDR3 is CAWSVPWDRDSTDTQYF. The CDR3 coding sequence is TGTGCCTGGAGTGTACCGTGGGACAGGGATAGCACAGATACGCAGTATTTT.

The rearrangement links TRBV5-1 to TRBJ2-3, with D maybe TRBD2 (6 bases). V was shortened by 1 base and J by 9 bases, with 18 bases between the two germline ends. The germline CDR1 and CDR2 sequences are SGHRS and YFSETQ. The length of the CDR3 is 15 residues. The DNA for the CDR3 is TGCGCCAGCAGCTTGACCGGGGGAGGATTAGAGACGCAGTATTTT. The encoded protein is CASSLTGGGLETQYF. The whole variable domain, remainder taken from reference TRBV5-1 and TRBJ2-3, is KAGVTQTPRYLIKTRGQQVTLSCSPISGHRSVSWYQQTPGQGLQFLFEYFSETQRNKGNFPGRFSGRQFSNSRSEMNVSTLELGDSALYLCASSLTGGGLETQYFGPGTRLTVL.

This clone was found a few times. The chain links TRBV19 to TRBJ1-6, with 8 bases lining up with TRBD1. J gave up 0 bases and V 10 bases, and 2 bases lay outside the gene matches. The length of the CDR3 is 14 residues. Germline-derived CDR1 and CDR2 are LNHDA and SQIVND (reference sequence). CDR3 nucleotides: TGTGCCACACAGGGGGGCTCCTATAATTCACCCCTCCACTTT. Translated, it gives CATQGGSYNSPLHF.

The rearrangement joins TRBV10-3 to TRBJ1-5; TRBD1 might be the D (5 bases). Deletions cut 0 bases from V and 4 bases from J, with 7 bases between. Germline V gene lookup returns CDR1 ENHRY and CDR2 SYGVKD. CDR3 length: 14 amino acids. The CDR3 bases are TGTGCCATCAGTGAGTCTGGGGGGAATCAGCCCCAGCATTTT. This gives the protein CAISESGGNQPQHF.